This T cell receptor beta chain came from a study of cytomegalovirus exposure and HLA in healthy donors. On the study more broadly: Per a later analysis, the 550 to 850 first-cohort and approximately 120 validation repertoires shared one platform.

The table came from immunoSEQ multiplex PCR; TCRdb's copy has only in-frame clones and leaves some out. Found here are around 130,000 clones, over 75% of them singletons; the top ten hold roughly 1.9%. This CDR3 is built from 15 residues. CDR1 and CDR2 (germline): SGHNT, YYREEE (reference sequence). Trimming took off 4 bases at V and 0 bases at J, with 12 bases between the two ends. A note on this clone: Its antigen is undetermined.

The donors were part of the validation cohort of 120 subjects. That cohort was separate from the first cohort, which comprised 550 to 750 subjects. Study-level results: The listing of 150 to 200 TCR beta chains classed them as cytomegalovirus-associated. The classifier reportedly diagnosed cytomegalovirus status with high specificity and sensitivity.

The sample taken for sequencing was PBMCs. This receptor was obtained from a woman in her 30s in good health and CMV-seronegative. The V and J genes are TRBV5-4 and TRBJ2-3; weak D call: TRBD2 (6 bases). The CDR3 here is CASSLDYSSTDTQYF. In DNA form, the CDR3 reads TGTGCCAGCAGCCTGGACTACTCTAGCACAGATACGCAGTATTTT. Looking up the rest from reference TRBV5-4 and TRBJ2-3 gives the full variable domain: ETGVTQSPTHLIKTRGQQVTLRCSSQSGHNTVSWYQQALGQGPQFIFQYYREEENGRGNFPPRFSGLQFPNYSSELNVNALELDDSALYLCASSLDYSSTDTQYFGPGTRLTVL.